This T cell receptor (beta chain) was sequenced during a study of Ad26.COV2.S vaccination and SARS-CoV-2 variants. Treatment meaning: about 20 received Ad26.COV2.S at low or high dose, single or two shots; 5 received placebo; per-sample allocation not given. The samples date from day 63 after the first vaccine or placebo injection. The protocol was immunoSEQ multiplex PCR, while the TCRdb copy is restricted to in-frame clones and leaves out a portion. The profile covers about 350,000 clones, with 86% appearing a single time and approximately 11% taken by the ten largest. Germline loops: CDR1 WSHSY, CDR2 SAAADI. V was clipped by 6 bases and J by 2 bases, with 17 bases between them. This CDR3 contains 15 residues.

The chain joins TRBV10-2 to TRBJ2-7; D is perhaps TRBD2 (5 bases). The sequence derives from a person aged 18-65 years who received the Ad26.COV2.S COVID-19 vaccine or a placebo. This specimen consisted of peripheral blood, obtained in a trial of Ad26.COV2.S vaccine versus placebo. CDR3 protein: CASRALGSGPYEQYF. The CDR3 DNA sequence: TGCGCCAGCAGGGCCCTGGGCAGCGGCCCCTACGAGCAGTACTTC.